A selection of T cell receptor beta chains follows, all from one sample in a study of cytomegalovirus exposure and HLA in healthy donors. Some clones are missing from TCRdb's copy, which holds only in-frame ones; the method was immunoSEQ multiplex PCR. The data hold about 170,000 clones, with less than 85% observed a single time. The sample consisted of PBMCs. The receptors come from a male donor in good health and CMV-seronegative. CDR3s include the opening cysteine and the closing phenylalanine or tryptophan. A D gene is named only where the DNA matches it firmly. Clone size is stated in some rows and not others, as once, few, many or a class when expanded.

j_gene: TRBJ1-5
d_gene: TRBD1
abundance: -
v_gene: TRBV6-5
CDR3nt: TGTGCCAGCAGCCTCACAGGGGTCTTTAATCAGCCCCAGCATTTT
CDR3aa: CASSLTGVFNQPQHF

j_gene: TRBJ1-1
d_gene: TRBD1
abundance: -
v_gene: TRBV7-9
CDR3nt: TGTGCCAGCAGCTTAGGACAGGGGATCCCTGAAGCTTTCTTT
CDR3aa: CASSLGQGIPEAFF

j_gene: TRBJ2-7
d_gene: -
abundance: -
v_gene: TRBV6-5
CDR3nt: TGTGCCAGCAGGCATGGAGCGTACGAGCAGTACTTC
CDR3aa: CASRHGAYEQYF

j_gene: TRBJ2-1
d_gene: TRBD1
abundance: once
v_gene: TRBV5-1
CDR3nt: TGCGCCAGCAGCCCGATGGGGGACAGCTCCTACAATGAGCAGTTCTTC
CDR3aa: CASSPMGDSSYNEQFF

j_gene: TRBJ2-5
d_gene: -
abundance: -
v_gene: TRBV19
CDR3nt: TGTGCCAGTAGTACACCTGGAGGGCAAGAGACCCAGTACTTC
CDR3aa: CASSTPGGQETQYF

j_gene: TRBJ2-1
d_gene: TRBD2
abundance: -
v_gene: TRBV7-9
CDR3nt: TGTGCCAGCAGCGTTTCTAGCGGGGGGGCCAGAGACTATTATGAGCAGTTCTTC
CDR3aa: CASSVSSGGARDYYEQFF

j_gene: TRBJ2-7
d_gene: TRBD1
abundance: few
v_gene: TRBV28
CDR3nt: TGTGCCAGCAGTTATCCCCTCTGGGACAGAACCTACGAGCAGTACTTC
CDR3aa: CASSYPLWDRTYEQYF

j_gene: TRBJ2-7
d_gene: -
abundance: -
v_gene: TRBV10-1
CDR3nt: TGCGCCAGCAGTGATCCTAATCGGGGTTACGAGCAGTACTTC
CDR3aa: CASSDPNRGYEQYF

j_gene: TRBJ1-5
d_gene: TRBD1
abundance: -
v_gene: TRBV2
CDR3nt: TGTGCCAGCAGGAGGGACAGGGGTCAGCCCCAGCATTTT
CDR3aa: CASRRDRGQPQHF

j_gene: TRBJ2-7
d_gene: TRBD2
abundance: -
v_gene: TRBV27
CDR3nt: TGTGCCAGTGCGGGAGGGCTTGGCCACGAGCAGTACTTC
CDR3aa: CASAGGLGHEQYF

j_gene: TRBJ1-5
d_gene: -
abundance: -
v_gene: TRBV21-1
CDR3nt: TGTGCCAGCAGCCATGGGGGGGGAGCCGTTTATAGCAATCAGCCCCAGCATTTT
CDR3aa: CASSHGGGAVYSNQPQHF

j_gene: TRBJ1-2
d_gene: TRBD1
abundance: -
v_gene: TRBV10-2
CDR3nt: TGCGCCAGCAGTGAGGGGACAGACAACTATGGCTACACCTTC
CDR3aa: CASSEGTDNYGYTF

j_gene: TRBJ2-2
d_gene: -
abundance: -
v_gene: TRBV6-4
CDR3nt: TGTGCCAGCAGTGACTCGAGAGCCACCGGGGAGCTGTTTTTT
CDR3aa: CASSDSRATGELFF

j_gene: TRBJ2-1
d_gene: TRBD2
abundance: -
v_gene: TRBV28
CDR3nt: TGTGCCAGCAGTTCGGCGGGGGGTTTAAACAATGAGCAGTTCTTC
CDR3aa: CASSSAGGLNNEQFF